This T cell receptor beta chain was retrieved from a study of tumor and adjacent non-tumor tissue in lung cancer. This clonotype was seen more than once but under ten times. Germline CDR1 is SGHVS and CDR2 is FQNEAQ. Trimming removed 4 bases from V and 2 bases from J; junction bases left unmatched: 4. CDR3 length: 16 residues. The template was RNA from unsorted bulk tissue. Distant lung tissue was collected more than 3 cm away from the tumor edge. Three rounds of nested PCR, following a modified ARM-PCR protocol, produced the TCRbeta library. TCRdb re-derived calls from the multiplex PCR reads in MiXCR, one entry per CDR3 protein. The table records almost 75,000 distinct CDR3 sequences, roughly 70% of them present only once.

V is TRBV7-8 and J is TRBJ2-3; TRBD2 aligns across 12 bases. Sequenced input: distant non-tumor lung tissue. This clonotype originated in a woman between 50 and 59 years old with non-small cell lung cancer. The CDR3 sequence is CASSSRTSGNTDTQYF. The DNA for the CDR3 is TGTGCCAGCAGCTCCAGGACTAGCGGGAACACAGATACGCAGTATTTT.